This T cell receptor beta chain was sequenced during a study of cytomegalovirus exposure and HLA in healthy donors (dated by TCRdb to 2015 to 2018). About the full investigation: An earlier analysis of some 600 of the donors reported 276 Gb of sequence data and approximately 120 million unique TCR beta sequences obtained from roughly 170 million T cells. The later analysis used no new phenotypic data to find candidate immune exposures, relying instead on TCR beta sequences and their occurrence across donors. Roughly 300 gigabases of sequencing data and around 80 million unique TCR sequences made up an early release that covered 640 HLA-typed donors. Genome-wide SNP genotypes for about 65% of the 666 donors were used in a later genetic analysis, which treated that subset as a discovery cohort. The number of typed donors differed by locus: roughly 629-640 for A, B, C, DRB1 and DQB1; 500 to 550 for DQA1; approximately 610 for DPA1; and roughly 490 for DPB1. All discovery cohort repertoires had been generated using a single sequencing platform. In a later analysis, previously published TCR beta repertoires from fewer than 750 donors were re-analyzed and high-resolution HLA genotyping was added so that TCR occurrence patterns could be studied. HLA typing covered class I and class II loci at four-digit resolution. Alongside the repertoire data, information on donor age, sex, ethnicity and CMV serostatus was compiled. The aim of the study was to test whether cataloging public T cell receptors could identify signatures of past pathogen exposure. Using immunosequencing, the study profiled T cell repertoires from fewer than 700 subjects and related those repertoires to cytomegalovirus serostatus. On average, roughly 200,000 unique TCR beta nucleotide sequences were sequenced per donor among 300 to 500 genotyped donors of the cohort, with roughly 18% of those sequences being non-productive. Of the 350 to 450 genotyped donors, more than 75% were placed in the genetic ancestry cluster associated with self-reported Caucasian donors. A separate validation cohort of 100 to 150 different subjects was used in addition to the 666-subject first cohort. Roughly 5 DR-DQ haplotypes were handled as single units for association and clustering, since linkage in the cohort was strong. To decide whether each TCR beta V gene segment behaved as functional or pseudogenic, an earlier analysis of nearly 600 of the donors relied on high-throughput TCR beta sequencing. The study combined high-throughput TCR immunosequencing, statistical association of individual TCRs with disease status, and machine learning to predict cytomegalovirus infection status.

Overall study results and their limits: Immune exposure information for the cohort was limited to CMV serostatus. A later genetic analysis associated a missense DCLRE1C variant with V-gene and J-gene trimming of TCR beta chains, and an independent cohort replicated the association. The presence/absence analyses assumed that sequencing depth was roughly uniform across donors, and that assumption may not be true. Across donors, most TCR sequences were observed very rarely, whereas some public TCRs were present in many individuals. Because the 87-base-pair reads could not distinguish some IMGT-functional V segments, including TRBV6-2 and TRBV6-3, those segments were excluded. A later analysis reported that several top co-occurrence clusters appeared linked to parvovirus B19, influenza, CMV and Epstein-Barr virus. The classifier was reported to diagnose cytomegalovirus status with high specificity and sensitivity in both the original and validation cohorts. A cluster of highly shared sequence variants was judged likely to represent a technical artifact of the sequencing pipeline. Specific HLA alleles were associated with 16,951 TCR beta sequences at a false discovery rate of 0.05 in a later analysis. Three of the identified cytomegalovirus-associated TCR beta chains were confirmed in vitro to be specific for cytomegalovirus antigens. A later analysis found that most CMV-associated TCR beta chains appeared HLA-restricted, with HLA associations seemingly driven largely by CMV exposure. Because counts were too low, roughly 17 rarely observed V segments, including chromosome 9 orphons, were left out of the earlier analysis of 587 of the donors. A further reported finding was that TCR beta sequences accurately predicted the HLA-A and HLA-B alleles for most subjects in the first cohort. HLA typing was unavailable for some donors at each locus, so association tests used only the typed subset. An earlier analysis of 587 of the donors showed that most TCR beta V segments appeared in productive rearrangements either about 87% or about 30% of the time, which broadly matched IMGT annotations. Compared with equally common non-associated chains, HLA-associated TCR beta chains in a later analysis were more clonally expanded and had lower generation probabilities. According to a later genetic analysis, donors in an Asian-associated ancestry cluster had fewer N-insertions in productive TCRs than the approximately 630-donor mean. Strong co-occurrence of HLA alleles, especially DR and DQ, made assigning TCR associations to individual alleles difficult. In this cohort, only TCR beta chains were sequenced, and detectable features were limited by the absence of alpha or paired-chain data. The study gave a list of some 150 TCR beta chains associated with cytomegalovirus. It was suggested by the authors that the approach could potentially be generalized to other disease states and immunological phenotypes. A later analysis found that TCR association rates varied across HLA loci, with DRB1 alleles showing the most associated TCRs and HLA-C alleles the fewest. Correlated functional status among segregating V segments might reflect linkage disequilibrium, but an unknown experimental factor could not be ruled out.

The cohort was made up of 666 healthy bone marrow donors. At the time of sampling, every cohort member was nominally healthy, though immune exposures that went unrecorded were likely present. The donor tested CMV seropositive, placing the donor among the roughly 300 seropositive members of the cohort. A peripheral blood sample was provided by each donor, and peripheral blood mononuclear cells were used for TCR beta sequencing. The Qiagen DNeasy Blood Extraction Kit was used to extract genomic DNA from the blood cell samples. To prepare the library, the immunoSEQ multiplex PCR assay was applied. For the multiplex PCR, a mixture combining 60 forward primers for TCR Vbeta segments and 13 reverse primers for TCR Jbeta segments was used. Amplification of the CDR3 region of rearranged TCR beta genes was performed with a multiplex PCR assay on genomic DNA. The Illumina HiSeq System was used to sequence the amplified TCR beta libraries as 87-base-pair reads. Processing in the source paper ran as follows. A later analysis counted tens of millions of unique TCR beta chains across the approximately 700 repertoires, and about 10 million of these chains were shared by at least two donors. Raw reads were error-corrected and collapsed into unique sequences with a nearest-neighbor algorithm that merged closely related sequences to remove PCR and sequencing errors. To assign V, D and J gene segments, CDR3 sequences were aligned to IMGT reference sequences. For a sequence to be retained, a match of at least six nucleotides to both a V gene segment and a J gene segment was required. A rearrangement counted as productive if the CDR3 had no stop codons and remained in frame with V and J, and every other rearrangement counted as non-productive. CDR3 was defined by IMGT convention, running from the second conserved V-encoded cysteine to the conserved J-encoded phenylalanine. Sequences without an unambiguous match to a single V gene segment were excluded from the earlier analysis of 450 to 750 of the donors. In an earlier analysis of several hundred of the donors, V segments were called functional above 56.7% productive rearrangements and were called segregating when the between-donor standard deviation exceeded 5%. A statistical classification framework was built to diagnose cytomegalovirus status from the catalog of TCR beta chain sequences. V and J gene assignment, in a later analysis, came from comparing TCR nucleotide sequences with IMGT/GENE-DB human TR gene sequences. The TCRdist pipeline was used in a later analysis to assign CDR3 sequences and most-parsimonious VDJ recombination scenarios. A later analysis defined each TCR beta chain by its CDR3 amino acid sequence plus V-gene family, and excluded reads lacking a unique V-gene family. To address suspected cross-contamination and a sequencing artifact, a later analysis removed 450 to 700 highly shared, low-generation-probability nucleotide sequences. In a later analysis, a clonal expansion index for each public chain was calculated from normalized within-repertoire ranks of inferred template counts. A later analysis computed generation probabilities with a VDJ recombination model fitted to out-of-frame rearrangements, and checked the results against IGoR. A later analysis scored TCR-TCR, TCR-HLA and TCR-CMV co-occurrence with hypergeometric tests, applying a repertoire-size bias correction to TCR pairs. To estimate false discovery rates, a later analysis permuted the HLA or CMV assignments 20 times. In a later analysis, co-occurring TCRs were grouped using DBSCAN, and TCRdist sequence similarity was added for clustering within HLA-allele-positive subsets. Repertoires with fewer than 30,000 or more than 120,000 public chains, plus five repertoires with anomalous nucleotide sharing, were excluded from co-occurrence clustering. TCRdb mirrors the immuneACCESS table, restricted to in-frame sequences. Some clones are absent from its copies; in checked studies, under half trace to an unresolved V gene, and the reason for the others is unknown. Clone size and the V and J calls come from that table; the DNA yielded D and trimming. The sample has tens of thousands of clones on record, roughly 78% of them singletons. The ten most abundant clones make up nearly 2.5% of the sample.

The germline V gene sets CDR1 to SGHVS and CDR2 to FNYEAQ. V is reduced by 5 bases and J by 4 bases, leaving a spacing of 17 bases between them. Including the terminal cysteine and phenylalanine, the CDR3 comprises 15 residues. Only the CDR3 DNA stays, 45 bases, in frame from base 1. Details on this clone: Its antigen has not been determined. Within one base of it there is no much larger clone, and no base qualities were kept.

The rearrangement combines TRBV7-6 with TRBJ1-1; TRBD1 is possibly the D segment (6 matching bases). This receptor was obtained from a male donor in good health and CMV-seropositive. Material: PBMCs. For the CDR3, the sequence is CASSGTAQGSTEAFF. The sequence in DNA is TGTGCCAGCAGCGGTACAGCTCAGGGGAGCACTGAAGCTTTCTTT.